This T cell receptor beta chain was retrieved from a study of Ad26.COV2.S vaccination and SARS-CoV-2 variants. The table lists this clone with a count of one. This CDR3 contains 16 residues. Trimming took 1 base from V and 4 from J; bases not matched to a gene: 4. Germline assignment: CDR1 SGHRS and CDR2 YFSETQ. As to treatment: over 15 received Ad26.COV2.S at low or high dose, single or two shots; about 5 received placebo; per-sample allocation not given. Sampling happened 63 days after the first vaccine or placebo injection. The protocol was immunoSEQ multiplex PCR, while the TCRdb copy is restricted to in-frame clones and leaves out a portion. The table includes 400,000 to 450,000 clones, 80% to 95% detected once.

The receptor was derived from a person aged 18 to 65 who received the Ad26.COV2.S COVID-19 vaccine or a placebo. The chain uses TRBV5-1 and TRBJ2-3; 12 positions agree with TRBD2. The sample consisted of peripheral blood, taken in a trial of Ad26.COV2.S vaccine versus placebo. CDR3 sequence: CASSLMGLAGSDTQYF. In DNA, the CDR3 is TGCGCCAGCAGCTTGATGGGACTAGCGGGTTCAGATACGCAGTATTTT.